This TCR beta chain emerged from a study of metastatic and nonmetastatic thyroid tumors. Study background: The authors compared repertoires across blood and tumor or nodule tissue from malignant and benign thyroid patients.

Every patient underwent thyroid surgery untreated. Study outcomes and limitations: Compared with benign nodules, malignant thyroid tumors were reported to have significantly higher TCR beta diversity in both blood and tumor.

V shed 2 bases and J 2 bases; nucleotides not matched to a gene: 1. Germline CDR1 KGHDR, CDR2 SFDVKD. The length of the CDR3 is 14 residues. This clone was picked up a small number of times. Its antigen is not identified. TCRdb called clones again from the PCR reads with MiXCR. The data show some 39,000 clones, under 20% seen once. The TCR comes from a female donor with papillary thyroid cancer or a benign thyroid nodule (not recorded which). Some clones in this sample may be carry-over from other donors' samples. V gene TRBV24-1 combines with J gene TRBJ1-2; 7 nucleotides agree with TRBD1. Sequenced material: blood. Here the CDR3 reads CATSDWDSNYGYTF. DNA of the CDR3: TGTGCCACCAGTGATTGGGACAGCAACTATGGCTACACCTTC.